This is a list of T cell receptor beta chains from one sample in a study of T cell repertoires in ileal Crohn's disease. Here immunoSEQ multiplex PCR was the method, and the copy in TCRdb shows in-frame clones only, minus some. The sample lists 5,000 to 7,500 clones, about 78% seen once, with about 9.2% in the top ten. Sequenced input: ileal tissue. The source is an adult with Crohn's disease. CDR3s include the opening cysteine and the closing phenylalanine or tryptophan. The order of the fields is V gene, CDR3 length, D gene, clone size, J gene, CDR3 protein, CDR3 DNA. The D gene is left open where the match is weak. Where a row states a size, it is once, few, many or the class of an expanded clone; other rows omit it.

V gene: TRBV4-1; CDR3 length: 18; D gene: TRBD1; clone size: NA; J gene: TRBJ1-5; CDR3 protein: CASSRLIGTGSGNQPQHF; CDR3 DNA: TGCGCCAGCAGCCGACTAATTGGGACAGGGAGTGGCAATCAGCCCCAGCATTTT
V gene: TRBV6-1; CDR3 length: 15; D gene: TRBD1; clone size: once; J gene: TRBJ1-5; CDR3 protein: CASSAGTGGLQPQHF; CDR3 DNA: TGTGCCAGCAGCGCCGGGACAGGGGGCCTTCAGCCCCAGCATTTT
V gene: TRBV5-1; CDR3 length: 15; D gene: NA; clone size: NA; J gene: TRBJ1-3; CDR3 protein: CASSLAVGTGNTIYF; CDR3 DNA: TGCGCCAGCAGCTTGGCCGTCGGTACTGGAAACACCATATATTTT
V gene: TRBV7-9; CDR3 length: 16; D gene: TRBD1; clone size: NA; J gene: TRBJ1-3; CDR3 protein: CASSPWTGASGNTIYF; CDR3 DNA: TGTGCCAGCAGCCCGTGGACAGGCGCCTCTGGAAACACCATATATTTT
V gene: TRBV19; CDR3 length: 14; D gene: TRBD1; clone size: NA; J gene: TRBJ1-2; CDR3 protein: CASRRTGNNYGYTF; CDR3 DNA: TGTGCCAGTAGACGGACAGGGAATAACTATGGCTACACCTTC
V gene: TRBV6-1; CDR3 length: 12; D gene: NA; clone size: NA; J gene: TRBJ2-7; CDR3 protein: CASSFQGYEQYF; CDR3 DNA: TGTGCCAGCAGTTTCCAGGGTTACGAGCAGTACTTC
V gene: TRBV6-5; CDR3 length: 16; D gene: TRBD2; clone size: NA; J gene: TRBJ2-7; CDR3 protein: CASSYRTSGRNYEQYF; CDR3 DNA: TGTGCCAGCAGTTATCGGACTAGCGGGAGAAACTACGAGCAGTACTTC
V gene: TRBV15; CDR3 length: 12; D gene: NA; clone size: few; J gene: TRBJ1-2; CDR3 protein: CATSTRGYGYTF; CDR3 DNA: TGTGCCACCAGCACCCGGGGGTATGGCTACACCTTC
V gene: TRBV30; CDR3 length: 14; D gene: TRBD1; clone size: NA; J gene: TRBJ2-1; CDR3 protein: CAWSSFGQGAKQFF; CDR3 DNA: TGTGCCTGGAGTTCGTTCGGACAGGGGGCGAAGCAGTTCTTC
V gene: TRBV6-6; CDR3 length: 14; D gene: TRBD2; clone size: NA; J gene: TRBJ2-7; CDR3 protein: CASSYLGQREEQYF; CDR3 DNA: TGTGCCAGCAGTTACCTGGGCCAGCGGGAGGAGCAGTACTTC
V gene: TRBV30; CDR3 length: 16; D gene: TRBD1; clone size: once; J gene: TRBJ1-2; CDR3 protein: CAWRVDRGLASYGYTF; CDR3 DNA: TGTGCCTGGAGGGTGGACAGGGGGCTTGCCTCCTATGGCTACACCTTC
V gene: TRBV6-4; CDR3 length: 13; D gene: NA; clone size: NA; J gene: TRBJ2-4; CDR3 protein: CASSAEQGGIQYF; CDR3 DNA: TGTGCCAGCAGTGCTGAGCAGGGAGGAATTCAGTACTTC
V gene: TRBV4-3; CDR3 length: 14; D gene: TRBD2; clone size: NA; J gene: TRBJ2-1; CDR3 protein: CASSPSGTWDEQFF; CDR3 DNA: TGCGCCAGCAGCCCTAGCGGTACCTGGGATGAGCAGTTCTTC
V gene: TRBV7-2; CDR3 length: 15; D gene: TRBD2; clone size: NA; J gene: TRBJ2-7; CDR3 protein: CASSEASGGAYEQYF; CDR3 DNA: TGTGCCAGCAGTGAGGCTAGCGGGGGGGCCTACGAGCAGTACTTC
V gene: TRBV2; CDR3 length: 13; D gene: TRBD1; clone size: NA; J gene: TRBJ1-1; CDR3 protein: CASTTQGATEAFF; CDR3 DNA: TGTGCCAGTACAACACAGGGGGCAACTGAAGCTTTCTTT
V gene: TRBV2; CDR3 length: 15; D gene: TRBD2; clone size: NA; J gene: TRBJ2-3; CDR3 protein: CASSALGGERDTQYF; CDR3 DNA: TGTGCCAGCAGTGCATTGGGGGGGGAGCGAGATACGCAGTATTTT
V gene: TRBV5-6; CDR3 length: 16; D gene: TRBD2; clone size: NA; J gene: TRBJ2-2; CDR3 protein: CASSDLGGAYTGELFF; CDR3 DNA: TGTGCCAGCAGCGACCTCGGGGGGGCGTACACCGGGGAGCTGTTTTTT
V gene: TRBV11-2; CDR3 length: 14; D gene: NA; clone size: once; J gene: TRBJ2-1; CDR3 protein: CASSFQGIYNEQFF; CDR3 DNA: TGTGCCAGCAGCTTCCAGGGGATCTACAATGAGCAGTTCTTC
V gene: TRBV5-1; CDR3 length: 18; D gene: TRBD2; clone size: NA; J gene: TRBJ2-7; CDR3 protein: CASSLATSGLARSYEQYF; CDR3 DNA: TGCGCCAGCAGCTTGGCGACTAGCGGCCTCGCACGCTCCTACGAGCAGTACTTC
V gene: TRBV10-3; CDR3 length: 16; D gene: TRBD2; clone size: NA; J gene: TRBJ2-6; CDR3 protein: CAISGTSRAGANVLTF; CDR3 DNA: TGTGCCATCAGTGGGACTAGCAGGGCTGGGGCCAACGTCCTGACTTTC
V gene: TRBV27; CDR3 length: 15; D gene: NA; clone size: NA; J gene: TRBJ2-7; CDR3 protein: CASSLWGGQGNEQYF; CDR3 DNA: TGTGCCAGCAGTTTATGGGGAGGGCAGGGGAACGAGCAGTACTTC
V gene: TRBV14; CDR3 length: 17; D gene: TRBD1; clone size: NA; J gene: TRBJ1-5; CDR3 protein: CASSQPGQGCGNQPQHF; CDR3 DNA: TGTGCCAGCAGCCAGCCGGGACAGGGTTGTGGCAATCAGCCCCAGCATTTT
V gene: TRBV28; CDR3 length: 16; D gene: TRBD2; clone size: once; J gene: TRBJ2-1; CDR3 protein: CASSLPVTSGTDEQFF; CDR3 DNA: TGTGCCAGCAGTTTACCGGTGACTAGCGGGACGGATGAGCAGTTCTTC
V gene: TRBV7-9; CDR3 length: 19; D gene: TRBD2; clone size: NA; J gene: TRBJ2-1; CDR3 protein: CASSKTRTGTTNFLNEQFF; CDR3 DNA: TGTGCCAGCAGCAAAACCAGGACCGGGACTACAAACTTTCTAAATGAGCAGTTCTTC
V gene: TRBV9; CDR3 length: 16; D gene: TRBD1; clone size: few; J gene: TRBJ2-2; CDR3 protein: CASSVAPGQGAGELFF; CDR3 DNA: TGTGCCAGCAGCGTAGCGCCGGGACAGGGGGCCGGGGAGCTGTTTTTT
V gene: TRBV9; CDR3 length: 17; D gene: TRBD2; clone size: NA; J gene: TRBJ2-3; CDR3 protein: CASSVASTSGWGDTQYF; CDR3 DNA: TGTGCCAGCAGCGTTGCGTCGACTAGCGGATGGGGAGATACGCAGTATTTT
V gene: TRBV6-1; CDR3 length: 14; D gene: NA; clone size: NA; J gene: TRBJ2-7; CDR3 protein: CASSVPGNRYEQYF; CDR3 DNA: TGTGCCAGCAGTGTCCCCGGGAACCGCTACGAGCAGTACTTC
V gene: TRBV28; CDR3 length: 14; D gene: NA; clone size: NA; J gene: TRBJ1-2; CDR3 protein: CASTDWGGNYGYTF; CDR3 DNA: TGTGCCAGCACCGACTGGGGGGGTAACTATGGCTACACCTTC
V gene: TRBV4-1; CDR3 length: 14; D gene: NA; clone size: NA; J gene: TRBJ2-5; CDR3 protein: CASSQGGPQETQYF; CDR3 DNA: TGCGCCAGCAGCCAAGGGGGGCCGCAAGAGACCCAGTACTTC
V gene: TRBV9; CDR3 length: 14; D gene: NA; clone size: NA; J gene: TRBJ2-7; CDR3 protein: CASSVTGDAYEQYF; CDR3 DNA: TGTGCCAGCAGCGTAACCGGGGATGCCTACGAGCAGTACTTC
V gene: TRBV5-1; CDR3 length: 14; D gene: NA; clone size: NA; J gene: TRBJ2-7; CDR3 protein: CASSRGGGSAEQYF; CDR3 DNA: TGCGCCAGCAGCCGAGGGGGAGGGAGCGCCGAGCAGTACTTC
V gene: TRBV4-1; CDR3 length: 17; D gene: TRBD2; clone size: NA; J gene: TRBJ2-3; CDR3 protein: CASSQGLAGTSTDTQYF; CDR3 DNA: TGCGCCAGCAGCCAAGGACTAGCGGGAACTAGCACAGATACGCAGTATTTT
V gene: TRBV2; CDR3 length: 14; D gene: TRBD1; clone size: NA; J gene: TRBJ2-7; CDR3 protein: CASSEGTGVHEQYF; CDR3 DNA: TGTGCCAGCAGTGAAGGGACAGGGGTTCACGAGCAGTACTTC
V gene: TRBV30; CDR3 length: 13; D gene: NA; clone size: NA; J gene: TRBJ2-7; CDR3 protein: CALNGAGHYEQYF; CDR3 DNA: TGTGCCTTAAATGGGGCAGGCCACTACGAGCAGTACTTC
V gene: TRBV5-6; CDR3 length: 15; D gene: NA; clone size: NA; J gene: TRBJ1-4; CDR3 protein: CASSHGQTTNEKLFF; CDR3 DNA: TGTGCCAGCAGCCACGGACAGACAACTAATGAAAAACTGTTTTTT
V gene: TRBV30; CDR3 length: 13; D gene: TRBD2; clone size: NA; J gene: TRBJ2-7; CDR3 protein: CALRLAGNYEQYF; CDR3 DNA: TGTGCCCTGAGACTAGCGGGAAACTACGAGCAGTACTTC
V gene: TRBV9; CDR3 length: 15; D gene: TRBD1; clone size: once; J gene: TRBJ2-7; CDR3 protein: CASSATGTGHYEQYF; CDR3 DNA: TGTGCCAGCAGCGCTACCGGGACAGGGCATTACGAGCAGTACTTC
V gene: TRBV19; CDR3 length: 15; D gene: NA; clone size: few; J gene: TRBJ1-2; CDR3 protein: CASSIGGGAAYGYTF; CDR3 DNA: TGTGCCAGTAGTATCGGAGGGGGGGCGGCCTATGGCTACACCTTC
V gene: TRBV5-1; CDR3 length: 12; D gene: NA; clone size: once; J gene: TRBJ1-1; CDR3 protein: CASSFEGTEAFF; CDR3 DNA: TGCGCCAGCAGCTTTGAGGGCACTGAAGCTTTCTTT
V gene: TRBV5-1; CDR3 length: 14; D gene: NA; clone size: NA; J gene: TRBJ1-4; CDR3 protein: CASTRIGGNEKLFF; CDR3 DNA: TGCGCCAGCACCCGGATAGGGGGTAATGAAAAACTGTTTTTT
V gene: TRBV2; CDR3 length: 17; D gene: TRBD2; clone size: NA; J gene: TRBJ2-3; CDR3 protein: CASEPSGGLSDTDTQYF; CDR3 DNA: TGTGCCAGCGAACCTAGCGGGGGGCTATCGGACACAGATACGCAGTATTTT